The 30 T cell receptor beta chains given below trace back to one sample, sequenced in a study of shared clonotypes between healthy human individuals. Using immunoSEQ multiplex PCR, the repertoire was profiled, and TCRdb retains in-frame clones only, with some absent. The sample yields about 530,000 clones, 75% to 80% seen once. Sequencing was carried out using PBMCs. The receptors stem from a woman between 40 and 50 years old in good health. Some clones in this sample may be carry-over from other donors' samples.

In its sample, this clone was seen once. This rearrangement joins TRBV7-9 to TRBJ1-6; 7 nucleotides agree with TRBD1. The germline V gene encodes CDR1 SEHNR and CDR2 FQNEAQ (reference sequence). The CDR3 has 15 amino acids. The ends lost 5 bases at V and 7 bases at J; junction bases unmatched: 8. In DNA form, the CDR3 reads TGTGCCAGCAGCCGCAATTACAGGGGAAATTCACCCCTCCACTTT. Protein sequence: CASSRNYRGNSPLHF.

This clone turned up a few times. The V gene is TRBV28, the J gene TRBJ2-3; 9 bases map to TRBD2. CDR3 length equals 14 residues. Trimming took 10 bases from V and 1 from J; bases not matched to a gene: 6. In germline, CDR1 is MDHEN, CDR2 SYDVKM. The CDR3 loop reads CATAGGPGTDTQYF. In DNA, the CDR3 is TGTGCCACGGCGGGAGGGCCCGGCACAGATACGCAGTATTTT.

The rearrangement links TRBV7-9 to TRBJ2-3; 9 positions match TRBD2. The CDR3 has 14 residues. With 5 bases clipped from V and 6 bases from J, the junction kept 6 bases outside the gene matches. The germline gives CDR1 SEHNR, CDR2 FQNEAQ (reference sequence). The CDR3 spells CASSTRTSVDTQYF. As DNA, the CDR3 is TGTGCCAGCAGCACCCGGACTAGCGTCGATACGCAGTATTTT.

The genes are TRBV27 and TRBJ2-3; D gene ambiguous. The CDR3 is made up of 14 amino acids. V was shortened by 3 bases and J by 2 bases, with 9 bases between the two germline ends. Germline V CDR1 and CDR2: MNHEY, SMNVEV (reference sequence). In nucleotides, the CDR3 is TGTGCCAGCAGTTTGGACCCATACACAGATACGCAGTATTTT. Translation gives CASSLDPYTDTQYF.

Points on this clone: A single base is all that separates this from a far larger clone, so a read error is likely. Additional DNA sequences in this sample encode the identical CDR3. The genes are TRBV5-1 and TRBJ1-1; possible D gene TRBD1, 5 bases. The CDR3 has 13 amino acids. Germline V CDR1 and CDR2: SGHRS, YFSETQ. In DNA form, the CDR3 reads TGTGCCAGCAGCTTGCAGGGTGCGCCTGAAGCTTTCTTT. Its protein product is CASSLQGAPEAFF. The variable domain in full, with the rest retrieved from reference TRBV5-1 and TRBJ1-1, is KAGVTQTPRYLIKTRGQQVTLSCSPISGHRSVSWYQQTPGQGLQFLFEYFSETQRNKGNFPGRFSGRQFSNSRSEMNVSTLELGDSALYLCASSLQGAPEAFFGQGTRLTVV.

The chain couples TRBV5-4 to TRBJ1-2; 7 nucleotides agree with TRBD1. CDR1 is SGHNT, CDR2 YYREEE, per germline (reference sequence). CDR3 length equals 16 residues. J gave up 4 bases and V 0 bases, and 9 bases lay outside the gene matches. CDR3 sequence reads: CASSLDRQGDSYGYTF. In nucleotides, the CDR3 is TGTGCCAGCAGCTTGGATCGGCAGGGGGATAGCTATGGCTACACCTTC. Based on the CDR3 plus reference TRBV5-4 and TRBJ1-2, the full variable domain is ETGVTQSPTHLIKTRGQQVTLRCSSQSGHNTVSWYQQALGQGPQFIFQYYREEENGRGNFPPRFSGLQFPNYSSELNVNALELDDSALYLCASSLDRQGDSYGYTFGSGTRLTVV.

The J gene is TRBJ2-5, the V gene TRBV28; perhaps TRBD1 as D (6 bases). This CDR3 has 15 residues. Germline lookup yields CDR1 MDHEN and CDR2 SYDVKM. V lost 5 bases and J lost 0, with 13 bases in between. In DNA, the CDR3 is TGTGCCAGCAGTGCCCTCCGGGACAACCAAGAGACCCAGTACTTC. Encoded protein: CASSALRDNQETQYF.

This chain connects TRBV4-3 to TRBJ2-1; the D gene is possibly TRBD2 (6 bases). The V gene's germline CDR1 is LGHNA and CDR2 YSLEER. V was clipped by 0 bases and J by 0 bases, with 6 bases between them. The CDR3 contains 15 residues. The CDR3 coding sequence is TGCGCCAGCAGCCAAGACGGGAGCTCCTACAATGAGCAGTTCTTC. Translating gives CASSQDGSSYNEQFF.

This chain joins TRBV27 and TRBJ1-5, with D possibly TRBD1 on 6 matching bases. This CDR3 spans 17 amino acids. V was cut by 5 bases and J by 6 bases, with 23 bases left in between. CDR1 and CDR2 (germline): MNHEY, SMNVEV (reference sequence). The DNA of the CDR3 is TGTGCCAGCAGTCGAATATCCACACAGGGATTTACTCAGCCCCAGCATTTT. Translated, it gives CASSRISTQGFTQPQHF.

This clone was seen only a few times. The chain recombines TRBV5-3 with TRBJ1-5; D gene uncertain. TRBV5-3 is an ORF, with its function uncertain. The CDR3 totals 16 residues. The V end was cut by 1 base, the J end by 6 bases, with 17 bases between. The CDR3 nucleotides read TGTGCCAGAAGCTTGTCCGAGGGAGGTGGTAGTCAGCCCCAGCATTTT. This sequence encodes CARSLSEGGGSQPQHF.

The chain joins TRBV5-4 to TRBJ1-5; no definite D call. The germline V gene has CDR1 SGHNT and CDR2 YYREEE (reference sequence). V lost 4 bases, J lost 1 base, and 9 bases lay in between. The CDR3 totals 14 residues. The CDR3 here is CASSRLGSNQPQHF. DNA of the CDR3: TGTGCCAGCAGCCGTCTCGGAAGCAATCAGCCCCAGCATTTT.

This clone was detected only a few times. The rearrangement links TRBV19 to TRBJ2-5; 7 bases map to TRBD2. The J segment lost 1 base and the V segment lost 3 bases, leaving 11 bases of the junction unmatched. The length of the CDR3 is 17 residues. Germline CDR1 is LNHDA and CDR2 is SQIVND (reference sequence). This CDR3 reads CASSIRTSDHSQETQYF. The CDR3 DNA is TGTGCCAGTAGTATTAGGACTAGTGATCACTCCCAAGAGACCCAGTACTTC.

The genes are TRBV6-6 and TRBJ1-1, with TRBD1 matching 8 bases. CDR1 and CDR2 from the germline V gene are MNHNY and SVGAGI (reference sequence). The V gene end was trimmed by 6 bases and the J gene end by 3 bases; junction bases not matched to a gene: 6. This CDR3 is built from 14 residues. CDR3 in amino acids: CASRSRDRHTEAFF. As DNA, the CDR3 is TGTGCCAGCAGATCACGGGACAGGCACACTGAAGCTTTCTTT.

CDR3 loop: CASSPLLAGVTGELFF. CDR3 nucleotides: TGTGCCAGCTCACCACTTCTAGCGGGTGTCACCGGGGAGCTGTTTTTT. The chain couples TRBV18 to TRBJ2-2, with TRBD2 matching 8 bases. V trimming: 1 base; J trimming: 4 bases; junction bases outside the gene matches: 5. The germline gives CDR1 KGHSH, CDR2 LQKENI. The length of the CDR3 is 16 residues.

The V and J genes are TRBV5-1 and TRBJ2-5; a possible D gene is TRBD2 (7 bases). The CDR3 sequence is 14 residues long. V lost 3 bases to trimming and J lost 5 bases, with 14 bases between them. Per germline, CDR1 SGHRS and CDR2 YFSETQ. Here the CDR3 DNA reads TGCGCCAGCAGCTCGAGGGGGGGAGCGGAGACCCAGTACTTC. It yields the protein CASSSRGGAETQYF.

The chain uses TRBV9 and TRBJ2-1, with 10 bases fitting TRBD2. Germline lookup yields CDR1 SGDLS and CDR2 YYNGEE. V lost 4 bases and J lost 7; bases outside the gene matches: 14. The CDR3 is 17 residues long. The CDR3 nucleotides read TGTGCCAGCAGCCTAAATATAGCGGGAGGTCCGGGGAATGAGCAGTTCTTC. Residues: CASSLNIAGGPGNEQFF.

The chain employs TRBV6-4 and TRBJ2-1; D call uncertain. Looked up from germline, CDR1 is MRHNA and CDR2 is SNTAGT. Trimming stripped 6 bases from V and 5 bases from J, with 11 bases between. This CDR3 is 13 amino acids long. The CDR3 DNA reads TGTGCCAGCAGCGCCGACTTGAACAATGAGCAGTTCTTC. Encoded protein: CASSADLNNEQFF.

The rearrangement uses TRBV27 and TRBJ1-1, with TRBD1 identical over 8 bases. CDR3 length: 14 residues. V lost 5 bases and J lost 1; bases outside the gene matches: 3. CDR1 and CDR2 from the germline V gene are MNHEY and SMNVEV (reference sequence). The CDR3 DNA sequence: TGTGCCAGCAGTAGGACAGGGTGGAACACTGAAGCTTTCTTT. This gives the protein CASSRTGWNTEAFF.

The rearrangement joins TRBV5-4 to TRBJ2-7; maybe TRBD1 (5 bases). The CDR3 runs 12 residues. Trimming pared 4 bases from V and 7 bases from J, leaving 12 bases between. Germline CDR1 reads SGHNT; CDR2 reads YYREEE (reference sequence). The CDR3 region is CASSRTPGEQYF. The CDR3 DNA is TGTGCCAGCAGCCGGACACCCGGGGAGCAGTACTTC.

With respect to this clone: The sample holds other DNA sequences that translate to the same CDR3. This chain connects TRBV28 to TRBJ2-7; TRBD2 matches at 7 bases. Trimming at V came to 5 bases and at J to 2 bases, leaving 9 bases not matched to a gene. The CDR3 totals 15 residues. Germline lookup yields CDR1 MDHEN and CDR2 SYDVKM. The CDR3 region is CASSLPGTTTYEQYF. In DNA, the CDR3 is TGTGCCAGCAGTCTCCCCGGGACTACAACCTACGAGCAGTACTTC. Full variable domain (missing parts from reference TRBV28 and TRBJ2-7): DVKVTQSSRYLVKRTGEKVFLECVQDMDHENMFWYRQDPGLGLRLIYFSYDVKMKEKGDIPEGYSVSREKKERFSLILESASTNQTSMYLCASSLPGTTTYEQYFGPGTRLTVT.

This chain uses TRBV7-8 with TRBJ2-7; D is possibly TRBD2 (5 bases). V lost 0 bases and J 12 bases, leaving 18 bases between the germline ends. The V gene's germline CDR1 is SGHVS and CDR2 FQNEAQ. This CDR3 has 14 amino acids. For the CDR3, the DNA is TGTGCCAGCAGCTTAGCGGAGGACGGTCGACCGCGGTACTTC. Encoded protein: CASSLAEDGRPRYF.

For this clone: This is likely an artifact of a read error, given a far larger clone one base away. The rearrangement joins TRBV7-6 to TRBJ2-3; D is uncertain. The germline CDR1 and CDR2 sequences are SGHVS and FNYEAQ. This CDR3 contains 12 residues. Trimming took 4 bases from V and 1 from J, leaving 3 bases between them. The DNA of the CDR3 is TGTGCCAGCAGCTCCCGCACAGATACGCAGTATTTT. Its protein is CASSSRTDTQYF.

This clone occurred once. The chain employs TRBV30 and TRBJ1-5; 7 nucleotides align to TRBD1. This CDR3 comprises 13 residues. Losses at the gene ends were 4 bases for V and 4 bases for J; bases not matched to a gene: 4. Germline loops: CDR1 GTSNPN, CDR2 SVGIG (reference sequence). The CDR3 DNA follows: TGTGCCTGGACCGACAGGGAGAATCAGCCCCAGCATTTT. Its protein product is CAWTDRENQPQHF.

The genes are TRBV12-5 and TRBJ2-3; D may be TRBD1 (6 bases). This CDR3 has 17 amino acids. Trimming left V 2 bases short and J 5 bases short, with 20 bases between. Germline V gives CDR1 LGHNT, CDR2 FRNRAP. The DNA of the CDR3 is TGTGCTAGTGGTTTGAACGACAGGAGATTTTCGGAAGATACGCAGTATTTT. Translated: CASGLNDRRFSEDTQYF.

The chain carries TRBV6-6 and TRBJ2-5, with 14 bases lining up with TRBD2. The CDR3 spans 16 residues. The ends lost 2 bases at V and 1 base at J; junction bases unmatched: 0. The germline V gene encodes CDR1 MNHNY and CDR2 SVGAGI (reference sequence). The CDR3 DNA reads as TGTGCCAGCAGTTACGGACTAGCGGGGGGCCAAGAGACCCAGTACTTC. Residues: CASSYGLAGGQETQYF.

J is TRBJ1-3 and V is TRBV9; weak D call: TRBD1 (5 bases). The CDR3 is 15 amino acids. CDR1 is SGDLS and CDR2 is YYNGEE in the germline V gene. Trimming took off 4 bases at V and 0 bases at J, with 11 bases between the two ends. Written as DNA, the CDR3 is TGTGCCAGCAGCCCGAGACAGTCCTCTGGAAACACCATATATTTT. Translating it yields CASSPRQSSGNTIYF.

As concerns this clone: Sequence at one end of the junction differs from germline and may be a read error. The rearrangement links TRBV6-5 to TRBJ1-6; 8 positions match TRBD1. Germline assignment: CDR1 MNHEY and CDR2 SVGAGI. This CDR3 comprises 13 residues. For the CDR3, the DNA is TGTGCCAGCAGTTACTCTGCCGCCCGGGACAGGTGCTTT. Its translation is CASSYSAARDRCF.

V and J are TRBV10-3 and TRBJ2-2, with D perhaps TRBD1 (6 bases). CDR3 size: 15 residues. Germline V gene sequence: CDR1 ENHRY, CDR2 SYGVKD. Trimming removed 3 bases at V and 7 bases at J, with 15 bases between. DNA of the CDR3: TGTGCCATCAGTGACCAGGTTCAGGGGAGCGGGGAGCTGTTTTTT. Protein product: CAISDQVQGSGELFF.

The chain joins TRBV7-3 to TRBJ2-3; 8 nucleotides agree with TRBD2. Trimming at V came to 6 bases and at J to 3 bases, leaving 8 bases not matched to a gene. There are 15 residues in the CDR3. The germline V gene encodes CDR1 SGHTA and CDR2 FQGTGA. The CDR3 bases are TGTGCCAGCAGTACCGCGGGACTAGAAACAGATACGCAGTATTTT. Its protein product is CASSTAGLETDTQYF.

The J gene is TRBJ2-1, the V gene TRBV6-5; D is possibly TRBD1 (5 bases). This CDR3 is 13 amino acids long. CDR1 is MNHEY and CDR2 is SVGAGI in the germline V gene. Deletions cut 5 bases from V and 3 bases from J, with 8 bases between. The CDR3 nucleotides are TGTGCCAGCAGTCACAGGTTCTACAATGAGCAGTTCTTC. Protein: CASSHRFYNEQFF.